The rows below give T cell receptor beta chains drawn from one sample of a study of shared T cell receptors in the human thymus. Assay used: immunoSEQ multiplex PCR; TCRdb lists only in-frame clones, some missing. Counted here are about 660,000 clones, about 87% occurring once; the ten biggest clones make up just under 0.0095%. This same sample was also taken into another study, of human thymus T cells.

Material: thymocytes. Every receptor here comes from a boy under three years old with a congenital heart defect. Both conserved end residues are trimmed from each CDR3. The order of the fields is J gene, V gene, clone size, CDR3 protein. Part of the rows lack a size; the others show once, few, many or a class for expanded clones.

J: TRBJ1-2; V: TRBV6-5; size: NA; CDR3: ASSSTPPGTGGGYT
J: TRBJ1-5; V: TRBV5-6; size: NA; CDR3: ASSLGGDTDQPQH
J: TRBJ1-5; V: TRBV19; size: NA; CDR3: ASSIWGHSNQPQH
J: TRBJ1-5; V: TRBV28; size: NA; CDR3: ASSLIRTGNQPQH
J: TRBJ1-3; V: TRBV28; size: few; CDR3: ASSFRGTDNPGNTIY
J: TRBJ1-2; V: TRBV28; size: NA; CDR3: ASSPDDRLEGCGYT
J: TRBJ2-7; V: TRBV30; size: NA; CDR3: AWSVKEPKVDGRASSYEQY
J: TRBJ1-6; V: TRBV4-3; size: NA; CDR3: ASSQRLTGDTSPLH
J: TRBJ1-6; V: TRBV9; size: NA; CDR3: ASSVSSYNSPLH
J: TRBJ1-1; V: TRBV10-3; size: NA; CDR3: AISGGTGTGDRNTEAF
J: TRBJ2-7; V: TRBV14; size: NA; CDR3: ASSQASGNEQY
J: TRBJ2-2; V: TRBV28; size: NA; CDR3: ASRESGLVLTGELF
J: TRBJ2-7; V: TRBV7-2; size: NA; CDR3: ASKYREGQDEQY
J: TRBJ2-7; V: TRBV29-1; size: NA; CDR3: SVADREIPNSYEQY
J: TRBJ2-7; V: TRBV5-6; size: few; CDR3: ASSHSRTGYPASYEQY
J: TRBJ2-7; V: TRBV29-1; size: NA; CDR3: SVEDLLYEQY
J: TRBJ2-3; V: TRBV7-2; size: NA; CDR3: ASSLGGGRDTQY
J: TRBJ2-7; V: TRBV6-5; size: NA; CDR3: ASSYANRDTAYEQY
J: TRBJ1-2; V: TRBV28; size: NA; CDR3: AGQRLGYGYT
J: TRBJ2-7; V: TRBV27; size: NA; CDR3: ATRPAGGPFYEQY
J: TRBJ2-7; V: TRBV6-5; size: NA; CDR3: ASSPRDSPLYEQY
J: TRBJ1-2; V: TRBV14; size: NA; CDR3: ASSQEGTGANYGYT
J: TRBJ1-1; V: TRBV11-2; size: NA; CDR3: ASSLDRTGTRNTEAF
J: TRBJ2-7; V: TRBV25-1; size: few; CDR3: ASSGPSGHSYEQY
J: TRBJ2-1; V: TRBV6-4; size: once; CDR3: ASSDTTLAPYNEQF
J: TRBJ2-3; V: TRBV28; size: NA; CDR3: ASSPGTSGSDTQY
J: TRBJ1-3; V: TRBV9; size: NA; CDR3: ASSVVGQAGNTIY
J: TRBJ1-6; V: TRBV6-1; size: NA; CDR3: ASSVSGQGPSPLH
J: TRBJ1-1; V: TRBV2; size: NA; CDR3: ASSWANTEAF
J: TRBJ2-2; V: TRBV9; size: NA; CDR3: ASSPSWHGELF
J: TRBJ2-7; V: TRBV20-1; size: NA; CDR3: SVPVSYEQY
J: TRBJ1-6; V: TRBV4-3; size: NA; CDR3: ASSQETETISSYNSPLH
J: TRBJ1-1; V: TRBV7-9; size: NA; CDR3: ASSVIRDKDTEAF
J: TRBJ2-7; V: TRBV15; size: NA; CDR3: ATSPRPGQSSYEQY
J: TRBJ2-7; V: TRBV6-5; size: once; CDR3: ASRSPLGGEQY
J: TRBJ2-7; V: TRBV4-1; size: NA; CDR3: ASSQEVGLAGSDPSYEQY
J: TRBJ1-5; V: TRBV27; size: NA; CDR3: ASSPRDSNNQPQH
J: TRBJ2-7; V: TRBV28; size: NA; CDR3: ASRRGQPSYEQY
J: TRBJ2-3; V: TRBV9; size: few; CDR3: ASSSGDWSTDTQY